This TCR beta chain originates from a study of T-cell reconstitution after alpha-beta-depleted transplantation in children. There are a few counts of this clonotype. Unique molecular identifiers were incorporated during preparation of the TCRbeta library. One entry per CDR3 protein, called by TCRdb with MiXCR from the PCR reads. The repertoire holds some 550,000 distinct CDR3 sequences, with around 18% as singletons. Germline V CDR1 and CDR2: MNHEY, SMNVEV (reference sequence). The germline V and J ends were trimmed by 4 bases and 7 bases, with 13 bases remaining between them. This CDR3 spans 13 amino acids.

This sequence was found in a human donor who donated a stem cell graft to a child with acute lymphoblastic leukemia. The V gene is TRBV27, the J gene TRBJ1-2; a weak D match, TRBD1 (6 bases). The sequenced sample was PBMCs from the stem cell graft donor, obtained from the stem cell graft. CDR3 loop: CASSSQGGGGYTF. DNA of the CDR3: TGTGCCAGCAGTTCACAGGGAGGTGGTGGCTACACCTTC.